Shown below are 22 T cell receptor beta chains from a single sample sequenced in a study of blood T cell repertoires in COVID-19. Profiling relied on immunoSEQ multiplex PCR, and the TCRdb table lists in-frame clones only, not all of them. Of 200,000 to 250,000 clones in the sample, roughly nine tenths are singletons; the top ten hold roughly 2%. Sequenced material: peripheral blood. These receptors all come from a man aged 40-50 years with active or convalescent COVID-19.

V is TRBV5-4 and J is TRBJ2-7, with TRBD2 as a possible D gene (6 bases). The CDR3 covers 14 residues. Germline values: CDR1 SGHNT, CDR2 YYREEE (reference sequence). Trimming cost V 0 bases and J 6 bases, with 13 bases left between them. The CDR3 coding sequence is TGTGCCAGCAGCTTGGCGGGGGATAGTCTCGAGCAGTACTTC. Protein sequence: CASSLAGDSLEQYF.

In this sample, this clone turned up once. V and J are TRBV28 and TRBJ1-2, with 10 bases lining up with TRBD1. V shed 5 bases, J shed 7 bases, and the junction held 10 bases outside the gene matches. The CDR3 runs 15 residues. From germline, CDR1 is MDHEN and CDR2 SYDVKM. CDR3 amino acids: CASSAYGTGEAGYTF. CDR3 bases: TGTGCCAGCAGTGCCTACGGGACAGGGGAGGCTGGCTACACCTTC.

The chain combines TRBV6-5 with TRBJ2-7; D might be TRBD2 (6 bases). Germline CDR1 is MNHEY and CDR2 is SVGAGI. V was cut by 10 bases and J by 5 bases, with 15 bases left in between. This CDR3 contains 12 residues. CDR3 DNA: TGTGCCACCCGAACCGGGGGTGACGAGCAGTACTTC. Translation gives CATRTGGDEQYF.

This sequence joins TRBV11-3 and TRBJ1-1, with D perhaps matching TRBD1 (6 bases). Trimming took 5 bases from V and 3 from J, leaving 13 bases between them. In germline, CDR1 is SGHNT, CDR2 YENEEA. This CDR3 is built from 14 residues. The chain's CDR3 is CASSLTGPHTEAFF. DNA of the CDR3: TGTGCCAGCAGCCTTACAGGGCCCCACACTGAAGCTTTCTTT.

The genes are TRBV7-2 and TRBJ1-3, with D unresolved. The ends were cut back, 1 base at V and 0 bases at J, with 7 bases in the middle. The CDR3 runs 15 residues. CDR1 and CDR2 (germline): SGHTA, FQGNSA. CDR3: CASSLGQYSGNTIYF. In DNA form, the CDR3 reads TGTGCCAGCAGCTTAGGACAATACTCTGGAAACACCATATATTTT.

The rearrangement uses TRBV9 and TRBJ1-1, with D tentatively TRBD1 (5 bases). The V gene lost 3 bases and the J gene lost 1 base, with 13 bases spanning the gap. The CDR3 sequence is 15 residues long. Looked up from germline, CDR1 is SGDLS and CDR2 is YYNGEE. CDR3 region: CASSAYRNPNTEAFF. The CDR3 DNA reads TGTGCCAGCAGCGCATACAGGAACCCGAACACTGAAGCTTTCTTT.

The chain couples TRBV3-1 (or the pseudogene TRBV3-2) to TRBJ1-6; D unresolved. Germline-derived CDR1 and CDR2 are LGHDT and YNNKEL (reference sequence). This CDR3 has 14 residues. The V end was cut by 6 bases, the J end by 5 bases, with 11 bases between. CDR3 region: CASSRSGNNSPLHF. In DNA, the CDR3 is TGTGCCAGCAGTCGTTCGGGGAATAATTCACCCCTCCACTTT.

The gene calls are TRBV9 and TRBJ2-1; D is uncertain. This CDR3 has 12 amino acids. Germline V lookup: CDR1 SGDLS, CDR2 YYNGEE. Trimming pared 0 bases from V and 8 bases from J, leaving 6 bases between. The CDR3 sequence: CASSVDRDEQFF. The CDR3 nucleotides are TGTGCCAGCAGCGTAGATCGGGATGAGCAGTTCTTC.

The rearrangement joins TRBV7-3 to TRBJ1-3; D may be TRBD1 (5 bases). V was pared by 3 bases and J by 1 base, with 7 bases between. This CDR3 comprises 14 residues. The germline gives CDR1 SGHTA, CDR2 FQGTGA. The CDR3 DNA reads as TGTGCCAGCAGCTTGCAGGGATCTGGAAACACCATATATTTT. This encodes CASSLQGSGNTIYF.

The CDR3 nucleotides are TGTGCCAACTATGGAGGGACAGGGGTCGGCTACACCTTC. It specifies CANYGGTGVGYTF. V and J are TRBV10-3 and TRBJ1-2; 10 bases align to TRBD1. From germline, CDR1 is ENHRY and CDR2 SYGVKD. The V segment lost 10 bases and the J segment 8 bases; nucleotides outside the gene matches: 10. This CDR3 has 13 amino acids.

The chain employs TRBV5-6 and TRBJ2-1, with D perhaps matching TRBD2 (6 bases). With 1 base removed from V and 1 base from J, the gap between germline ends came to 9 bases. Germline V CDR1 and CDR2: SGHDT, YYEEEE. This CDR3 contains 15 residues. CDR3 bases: TGTGCCAGCAGCTTGTGGCGGGGTTCCTACAATGAGCAGTTCTTC. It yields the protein CASSLWRGSYNEQFF.

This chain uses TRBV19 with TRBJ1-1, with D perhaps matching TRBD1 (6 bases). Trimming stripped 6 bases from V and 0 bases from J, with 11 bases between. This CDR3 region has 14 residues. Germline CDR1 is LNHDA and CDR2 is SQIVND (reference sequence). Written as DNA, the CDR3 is TGTGCCAGTAGCAAGACAGGACTGAACACTGAAGCTTTCTTT. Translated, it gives CASSKTGLNTEAFF. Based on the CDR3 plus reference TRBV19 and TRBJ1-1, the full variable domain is DGGITQSPKYLFRKEGQNVTLSCEQNLNHDAMYWYRQDPGQGLRLIYYSQIVNDFQKGDIAEGYSVSREKKESFPLTVTSAQKNPTAFYLCASSKTGLNTEAFFGQGTRLTVV.

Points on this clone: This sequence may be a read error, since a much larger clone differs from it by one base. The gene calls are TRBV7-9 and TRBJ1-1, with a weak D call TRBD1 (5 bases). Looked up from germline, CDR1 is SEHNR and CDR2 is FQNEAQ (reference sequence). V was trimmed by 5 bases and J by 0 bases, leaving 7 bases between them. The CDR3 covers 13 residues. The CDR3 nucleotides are TGTGCCAGCAGCCGGGGGGTGAACACTGAAGCTTTCTTT. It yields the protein CASSRGVNTEAFF.

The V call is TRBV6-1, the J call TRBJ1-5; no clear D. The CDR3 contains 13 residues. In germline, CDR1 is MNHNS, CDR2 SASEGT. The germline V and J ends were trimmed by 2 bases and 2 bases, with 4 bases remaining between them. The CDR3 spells CASSERGNQPQHF. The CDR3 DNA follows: TGTGCCAGCAGTGAACGGGGCAATCAGCCCCAGCATTTT.

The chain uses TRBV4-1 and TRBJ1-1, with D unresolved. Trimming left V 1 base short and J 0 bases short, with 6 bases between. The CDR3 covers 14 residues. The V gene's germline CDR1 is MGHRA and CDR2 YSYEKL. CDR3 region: CASSQGSMNTEAFF. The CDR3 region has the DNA TGCGCCAGCAGCCAAGGGAGTATGAACACTGAAGCTTTCTTT.

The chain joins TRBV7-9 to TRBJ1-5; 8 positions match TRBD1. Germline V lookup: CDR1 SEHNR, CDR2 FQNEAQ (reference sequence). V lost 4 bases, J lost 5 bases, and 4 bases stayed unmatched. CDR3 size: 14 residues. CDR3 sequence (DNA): TGTGCCAGCAGCTCCCTACAGGGGGATCAGCCCCAGCATTTT. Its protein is CASSSLQGDQPQHF.

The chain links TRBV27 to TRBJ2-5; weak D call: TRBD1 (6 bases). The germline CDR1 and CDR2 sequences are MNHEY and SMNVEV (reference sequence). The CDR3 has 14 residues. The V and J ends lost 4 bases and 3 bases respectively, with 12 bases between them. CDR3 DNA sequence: TGTGCCAGCAGTTATGAACCAGGGGAAGAGACCCAGTACTTC. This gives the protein CASSYEPGEETQYF.

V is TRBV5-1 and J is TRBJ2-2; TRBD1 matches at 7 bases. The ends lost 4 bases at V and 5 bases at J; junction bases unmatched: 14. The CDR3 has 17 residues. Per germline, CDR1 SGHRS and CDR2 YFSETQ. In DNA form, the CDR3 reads TGCGCCAGCAGCCCAGGCGACAGGGAAGGAGAGACCGGGGAGCTGTTTTTT. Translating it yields CASSPGDREGETGELFF.

The CDR3 coding sequence is TGTGCCAGCAAGAACGGCAACAGTGGCAATCAGCCCCAGCATTTT. Protein: CASKNGNSGNQPQHF. V usage is TRBV6-5 and J usage is TRBJ1-5; D unclear. Germline V lookup: CDR1 MNHEY, CDR2 SVGAGI. The CDR3 runs 15 residues. Between the trimmed V and J ends, which lost 7 bases and 2 bases, there was a span of 15 bases.

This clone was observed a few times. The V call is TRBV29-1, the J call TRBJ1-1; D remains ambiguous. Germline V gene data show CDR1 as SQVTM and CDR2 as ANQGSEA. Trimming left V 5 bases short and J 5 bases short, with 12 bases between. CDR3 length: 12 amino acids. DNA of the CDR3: TGCAGCGTTTATAAGGGAGGGACTGAAGCTTTCTTT. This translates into CSVYKGGTEAFF. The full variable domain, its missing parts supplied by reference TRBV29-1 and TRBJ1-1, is SAVISQKPSRDICQRGTSLTIQCQVDSQVTMMFWYRQQPGQSLTLIATANQGSEATYESGFVIDKFPISRPNLTFSTLTVSNMSPEDSSIYLCSVYKGGTEAFFGQGTRLTVV.

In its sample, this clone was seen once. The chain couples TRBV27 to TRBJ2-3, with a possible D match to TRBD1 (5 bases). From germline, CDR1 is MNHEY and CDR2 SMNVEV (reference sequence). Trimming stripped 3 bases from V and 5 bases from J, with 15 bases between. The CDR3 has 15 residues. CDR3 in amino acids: CASSFTGARGDTQYF. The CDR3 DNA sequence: TGTGCCAGCAGTTTTACTGGGGCCCGCGGAGATACGCAGTATTTT.

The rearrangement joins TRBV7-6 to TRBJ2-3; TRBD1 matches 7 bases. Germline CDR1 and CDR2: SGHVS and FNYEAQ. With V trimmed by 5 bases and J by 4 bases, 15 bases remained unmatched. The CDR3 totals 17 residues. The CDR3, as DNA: TGTGCCAGCAGCGCTCGACAGGGCCCCAGGGGTTCAGATACGCAGTATTTT. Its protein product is CASSARQGPRGSDTQYF.